These 26 T cell receptor beta chains were sequenced from one sample in a study of T cells in Graves' hyperthyroidism and ophthalmopathy. The TCR beta CDR3 regions underwent amplification using RNA transcripts as the source. The HTBI primer set drove a first-round RT-PCR of the TCR CDR3. MiXCR was run by TCRdb on the multiplex PCR reads, yielding one entry per CDR3 protein. The data contain a few hundred thousand distinct CDR3 sequences, around 16% of them seen just once; the ten biggest clones take up approximately 7%. Sequenced input: blood. The receptors derive from a woman aged 25 to 45 with Graves' hyperthyroidism.

A few counts support this clonotype. This chain links TRBV5-6 with TRBJ1-1, with TRBD1 identical over 8 bases. Germline V CDR1 and CDR2: SGHDT, YYEEEE. The CDR3 covers 12 residues. V was clipped by 6 bases and J by 11 bases; unmatched bases: 9. The CDR3 region is CASTIRTGHAFF. The CDR3 DNA reads as TGTGCCAGCACCATAAGGACAGGGCACGCTTTCTTT. Full variable domain (missing parts from reference TRBV5-6 and TRBJ1-1): DAGVTQSPTHLIKTRGQQVTLRCSPKSGHDTVSWYQQALGQGPQFIFQYYEEEERQRGNFPDRFSGHQFPNYSSELNVNALLLGDSALYLCASTIRTGHAFFGQGTRLTVV.

Ten or more counts support this clonotype. This chain links TRBV12-3 or TRBV12-4 with TRBJ2-7; D remains unclear. V lost 5 bases, J lost 5 bases, and 13 bases lay in between. CDR3 length equals 13 residues. This CDR3 reads CASSGGPPHEQYF. CDR3 DNA sequence: TGTGCCAGCAGTGGTGGACCGCCCCACGAGCAGTACTTC.

In DNA, the CDR3 is TGTGCCAGCAGTCCCGAGGCGGGACAGGGATTTCAGCCCCAGCATTTT. Amino acid sequence: CASSPEAGQGFQPQHF. V gene TRBV28 combines with J gene TRBJ1-5; 9 bases line up with TRBD1. V was pared by 5 bases and J by 6 bases, with 11 bases of the junction left unmatched. Per the germline V gene, CDR1 is MDHEN and CDR2 is SYDVKM. The CDR3 consists of 16 residues.

This clonotype was found a few times. The genes are TRBV7-9 and TRBJ1-5; maybe TRBD1 (6 bases). Trimming cost V 5 bases and J 6 bases, with 23 bases left between them. CDR3 length: 17 amino acids. Germline assignment: CDR1 SEHNR and CDR2 FQNEAQ (reference sequence). CDR3 protein: CASSASGGQGPGQPQHF. For the CDR3, the DNA is TGTGCCAGCAGCGCTAGCGGCGGTCAGGGGCCCGGTCAGCCCCAGCATTTT.

This clonotype was seen a few times. V gene TRBV9 combines with J gene TRBJ2-1, with no clear D. V lost 0 bases and J lost 6, with 10 bases in between. Germline V gives CDR1 SGDLS, CDR2 YYNGEE. The CDR3 runs 14 residues. This chain's CDR3 is CASSVETFSNEQFF. The CDR3 DNA is TGTGCCAGCAGCGTAGAAACATTCAGCAATGAGCAGTTCTTC.

This clonotype was seen ten or more times. V usage is TRBV7-8 and J usage is TRBJ2-7, with 10 bases that match TRBD1. The CDR3 totals 15 residues. V was clipped by 5 bases and J by 4 bases; unmatched bases: 8. Germline V lookup: CDR1 SGHVS, CDR2 FQNEAQ. The CDR3 protein is CASSIQGQGNYEQYF. DNA for the CDR3: TGTGCCAGCAGCATACAGGGACAGGGGAATTACGAGCAGTACTTC.

The gene calls are TRBV7-2 and TRBJ2-7; TRBD2 aligns across 9 bases. The CDR3 totals 15 residues. V shed 1 base, J shed 5 bases, and the junction held 6 bases outside the gene matches. Germline V gene data show CDR1 as SGHTA and CDR2 as FQGNSA. This chain's CDR3 is CASSLGLAVLDEQYF. CDR3 in DNA: TGTGCCAGCAGCTTAGGACTAGCGGTGCTGGACGAGCAGTACTTC.

At least ten counts were recorded for this clonotype. V is TRBV3-1 and J is TRBJ1-6; TRBD1 matches at 7 bases. From germline, CDR1 is LGHDT and CDR2 YNNKEL (reference sequence). The length of the CDR3 is 17 residues. V dropped 3 bases and J dropped 5; count of bases not matched to a gene: 10. CDR3 sequence (DNA): TGTGCCAGCAGCCATGACAGGGTCTCAGGGGATAATTCACCCCTCCACTTT. Its translation: CASSHDRVSGDNSPLHF.

This clonotype was recorded many times. The V and J genes are TRBV27 and TRBJ2-5, with D tentatively TRBD2 (6 bases). V was clipped by 8 bases and J by 1 base, with 17 bases between them. This CDR3 region has 15 residues. Germline loops: CDR1 MNHEY, CDR2 SMNVEV (reference sequence). DNA for the CDR3: TGTGCCAGCGCGTTGAATTTCGGGGGCCAAGAGACCCAGTACTTC. This encodes CASALNFGGQETQYF.

This clonotype was recorded at least ten times. The chain uses TRBV12-3 or TRBV12-4 and TRBJ2-2, with 13 bases aligning to TRBD2. The CDR3 consists of 16 residues. J lost 7 bases, V lost 3 bases, and 5 bases had no gene match. The CDR3 DNA follows: TGTGCCAGCAGTTTCCGGACTAGCGGGAGTGGCGGGGAGCTGTTTTTT. This sequence encodes CASSFRTSGSGGELFF.

The V gene is TRBV24-1, the J gene TRBJ2-2; TRBD2 matches at 9 bases. CDR1 KGHDR and CDR2 SFDVKD come from the germline V gene. The CDR3 is 16 residues long. Germline trimming cut 6 bases from V and 5 bases from J; bases unmatched to any gene: 9. The CDR3 DNA is TGTGCCACCAGTAAGGGCGGGAGGGCCGGAACCGGGGAGCTGTTTTTT. It is translated as CATSKGGRAGTGELFF.

This clonotype was seen repeatedly, ten times or more. The V gene is TRBV5-1, the J gene TRBJ2-7; maybe TRBD2 (6 bases). The CDR3 is 14 amino acids. The germline CDR1 and CDR2 sequences are SGHRS and YFSETQ. The V end was cut by 1 base, the J end by 3 bases, with 11 bases between. CDR3 DNA sequence: TGCGCCAGCAGCTTGTTTACTAGCAGCTACGAGCAGTACTTC. Its translation: CASSLFTSSYEQYF.

This clonotype was detected only a few times. The chain links TRBV5-5 to TRBJ1-6, with 7 bases lining up with TRBD1. V dropped 4 bases and J dropped 0; count of bases not matched to a gene: 10. Germline CDR1 and CDR2: SGHKS and YYEKEE (reference sequence). This CDR3 spans 18 amino acids. This chain's CDR3 is CASSRRQGGVSYNSPLHF. For the CDR3, the DNA is TGTGCCAGCAGCCGTCGACAGGGTGGCGTCTCCTATAATTCACCCCTCCACTTT.

This clonotype was observed many times. J is TRBJ2-1 and V is TRBV10-3, with 13 positions matching TRBD2. The ends lost 4 bases at V and 0 bases at J; junction bases unmatched: 12. The germline gives CDR1 ENHRY, CDR2 SYGVKD. The CDR3 has 20 amino acids. For the CDR3, the DNA is TGTGCCATCAGTGCACGATTATCCGGGACTAGCGGGATCTCCTACAATGAGCAGTTCTTC. It codes for CAISARLSGTSGISYNEQFF.

This clonotype was detected a few times. The chain couples TRBV19 to TRBJ1-5, with 7 bases fitting TRBD1. J gave up 2 bases and V 3 bases, and 1 base lay outside the gene matches. The length of the CDR3 is 14 residues. The V gene's germline CDR1 is LNHDA and CDR2 SQIVND (reference sequence). The CDR3 DNA reads as TGTGCCAGTAGTATGCAGGGGGGCAATCAGCCCCAGCATTTT. Amino acid sequence: CASSMQGGNQPQHF. The variable domain in full, completed from reference TRBV19 and TRBJ1-5, reads DGGITQSPKYLFRKEGQNVTLSCEQNLNHDAMYWYRQDPGQGLRLIYYSQIVNDFQKGDIAEGYSVSREKKESFPLTVTSAQKNPTAFYLCASSMQGGNQPQHFGDGTRLSIL.

This clonotype was detected many times. This chain connects TRBV30 to TRBJ2-7; D perhaps matches TRBD1 (5 bases). With 5 bases removed from V and 12 bases from J, the gap between germline ends came to 14 bases. In germline, CDR1 is GTSNPN, CDR2 SVGIG (reference sequence). The CDR3 spans 10 residues. In nucleotides, the CDR3 is TGTGCCTGGGGCAGGGAAAGGCTGTACTTC. Translating gives CAWGRERLYF. Filled out from reference TRBV30 and TRBJ2-7, the complete variable domain reads SQTIHQWPATLVQPVGSPLSLECTVEGTSNPNLYWYRQAAGRGLQLLFYSVGIGQISSEVPQNLSASRPQDRQFILSSKKLLLSDSGFYLCAWGRERLYFGPGTRLTVT.

This clonotype has at least ten counts. V and J are TRBV5-1 and TRBJ2-1; TRBD2 agrees at 8 bases. The V and J ends lost 10 bases and 5 bases, in that order; junction bases with no gene match: 5. CDR3 size: 12 residues. The germline gives CDR1 SGHRS, CDR2 YFSETQ. The CDR3 loop reads CAQAGENNEQFF. Here the CDR3 DNA reads TGCGCCCAAGCGGGGGAGAACAATGAGCAGTTCTTC.

This clonotype occurred many times. This chain joins TRBV7-2 and TRBJ1-2, with D perhaps TRBD1 (5 bases). The CDR3 has 14 residues. Germline values: CDR1 SGHTA, CDR2 FQGNSA. V was pared by 2 bases and J by 5 bases, with 12 bases between. The CDR3 coding sequence is TGTGCCAGCAGCTTAAATTCAGGGTCATATGGCTACACCTTC. Amino acids: CASSLNSGSYGYTF.

This clonotype was picked up many times. V and J are TRBV12-3 or TRBV12-4 and TRBJ2-1; TRBD2 aligns across 12 bases. The CDR3 has 14 amino acids. V lost 2 bases to trimming and J lost 9 bases; unmatched junction nucleotides: 2. The CDR3 DNA sequence: TGTGCCAGCAGTTTAAGACTAGCGGGAGCTGAGCAGTTCTTC. Translating it yields CASSLRLAGAEQFF.

Many counts were recorded for this clonotype. The genes are TRBV30 and TRBJ1-1; D gene ambiguous. V lost 1 base to trimming and J lost 1 base, with 7 bases between them. There are 13 residues in the CDR3. Germline V gene sequence: CDR1 GTSNPN, CDR2 SVGIG (reference sequence). The CDR3 sequence: CAWSETENTEAFF. Here the CDR3 DNA reads TGTGCCTGGAGTGAGACTGAGAACACTGAAGCTTTCTTT.

This clonotype was seen many times. The chain couples TRBV6-1 to TRBJ2-7; D is tentatively TRBD1 or TRBD2 (6 bases each). This CDR3 region has 15 residues. The V end was cut by 6 bases, the J end by 4 bases, with 19 bases between. CDR1 is MNHNS and CDR2 is SASEGT in the germline V gene. CDR3 sequence: CASSLDSEGGYEQYF. The CDR3 DNA reads as TGTGCCAGCAGCCTCGACAGCGAGGGGGGTTACGAGCAGTACTTC.

The chain couples TRBV5-1 to TRBJ2-5; 7 bases fit TRBD2. Germline V lookup: CDR1 SGHRS, CDR2 YFSETQ. Trimming took 5 bases from V and 5 from J; bases not matched to a gene: 9. The CDR3 contains 14 residues. In DNA, the CDR3 is TGCGCCAGCAGACCTATGGCCGGGGGGGAGACCCAGTACTTC. It specifies CASRPMAGGETQYF.

The chain is built from TRBV7-3 and TRBJ2-3; 7 nucleotides match TRBD1. After removal of 0 bases from V and 0 bases from J, the junction contained 9 bases not matched to a gene. The CDR3 loop spans 18 amino acids. Germline CDR1 SGHTA, CDR2 FQGTGA. This CDR3 reads CASSLTTTGAPSTDTQYF. The CDR3 DNA sequence: TGTGCCAGCAGCTTAACCACTACAGGGGCACCAAGCACAGATACGCAGTATTTT.

This clonotype has a count of ten or more. The chain links TRBV7-2 to TRBJ1-2, with D maybe TRBD1 (6 bases). V was pared by 1 base and J by 0 bases, with 12 bases between. The germline V gene encodes CDR1 SGHTA and CDR2 FQGNSA. The CDR3 is 16 amino acids. The CDR3 region has the DNA TGTGCCAGCAGCTTAGTTGGCACAGGGCCTAACTATGGCTACACCTTC. Protein: CASSLVGTGPNYGYTF.

V and J are TRBV12-3 or TRBV12-4 and TRBJ1-3, with 7 nucleotides matching TRBD1. The CDR3 covers 15 residues. V gave up 5 bases and J gave up 0 bases; unmatched junction bases: 4. Here the CDR3 reads CASSATGTSGNTIYF. Written as DNA, the CDR3 is TGTGCCAGCAGTGCGACAGGGACCTCTGGAAACACCATATATTTT.

DNA of the CDR3: TGCAGTGCTAGAGTTCTGGTCAGGGGCACAGATACGCAGTATTTT. It specifies CSARVLVRGTDTQYF. J is TRBJ2-3 and V is TRBV20-1; a weak D match, TRBD1 (5 bases). Germline lookup yields CDR1 DFQATT and CDR2 SNEGSKA (reference sequence). V shed 1 base and J shed 1 base, with 12 bases lying between them. This CDR3 comprises 15 residues.